These T cell receptor beta chains were read from a single sample in a study of memory CD4+ T cells and cytomegalovirus serostatus. The assay was immunoSEQ multiplex PCR, and TCRdb's table has in-frame clones only and misses some. The sample consists of 40,000 to 55,000 clones, approximately 83% of them appearing once. The source material was memory CD4+ T cells from blood. These receptors were taken from an adult in good health and CMV-seronegative. Each CDR3 is given with its conserved first and last residue. Fields, in order: clone size, J gene, D gene, CDR3 length, V gene, CDR3 protein, CDR3 DNA. D genes are given only for firm matches. A clone size is listed for some rows: how often the clone was seen (once, few, many), or a class if it is expanded.

size: NA; J: TRBJ1-5; D: NA; length: 15; V: TRBV19; CDR3: CASSRLLGASQPQHF; DNA: TGTGCCAGTAGTAGACTATTGGGGGCGAGTCAGCCCCAGCATTTT
size: NA; J: TRBJ2-7; D: TRBD2; length: 14; V: TRBV11-2; CDR3: CASTPRGGLYEQYF; DNA: TGTGCCAGCACCCCTCGGGGGGGCCTCTACGAGCAGTACTTC
size: NA; J: TRBJ2-6; D: NA; length: 15; V: TRBV25-1; CDR3: CASSETRSGANVLTF; DNA: TGTGCCAGCAGTGAGACCCGCTCTGGGGCCAACGTCCTGACTTTC
size: once; J: TRBJ2-3; D: TRBD1; length: 15; V: TRBV4-1; CDR3: CASSVQGARQDTQYF; DNA: TGCGCCAGCAGCGTACAGGGGGCGCGTCAAGATACGCAGTATTTT
size: NA; J: TRBJ2-3; D: TRBD1; length: 14; V: TRBV6-1; CDR3: CASSLQGGTDTQYF; DNA: TGTGCCAGCAGTCTACAGGGGGGCACAGATACGCAGTATTTT
size: few; J: TRBJ1-1; D: TRBD1; length: 16; V: TRBV19; CDR3: CASTPGDRGGSSGAFF; DNA: TGTGCCAGTACCCCAGGGGACAGGGGAGGAAGTAGTGGAGCTTTCTTT
size: NA; J: TRBJ1-4; D: NA; length: 14; V: TRBV6-5; CDR3: CASRRTATNEKLFF; DNA: TGTGCCAGCAGACGGACAGCAACTAATGAAAAACTGTTTTTT
size: NA; J: TRBJ2-5; D: TRBD2; length: 15; V: TRBV30; CDR3: CAWSEVAGGPETQYF; DNA: TGTGCCTGGAGTGAAGTAGCGGGGGGGCCAGAGACCCAGTACTTC
size: NA; J: TRBJ1-5; D: NA; length: 13; V: TRBV19; CDR3: CASSKGANQPQHF; DNA: TGTGCCAGTAGTAAAGGGGCTAATCAGCCCCAGCATTTT
size: NA; J: TRBJ2-1; D: NA; length: 14; V: TRBV6-4; CDR3: CASSVVSGPGEQFF; DNA: TGTGCCAGCAGTGTCGTTTCGGGGCCCGGTGAGCAGTTCTTC
size: once; J: TRBJ1-1; D: NA; length: 13; V: TRBV6-1; CDR3: CASSDYGDTEAFF; DNA: TGTGCCAGCAGTGACTATGGGGACACTGAAGCTTTCTTT
size: NA; J: TRBJ1-1; D: NA; length: 13; V: TRBV28; CDR3: CASIRGSNTEAFF; DNA: TGTGCCAGCATAAGGGGGTCGAACACTGAAGCTTTCTTT
size: once; J: TRBJ1-2; D: TRBD1; length: 14; V: TRBV7-3; CDR3: CASSLNGQGESYTF; DNA: TGTGCCAGCAGCTTAAACGGACAGGGGGAAAGCTACACCTTC
size: NA; J: TRBJ2-3; D: NA; length: 12; V: TRBV30; CDR3: CAWSGGPDTQYF; DNA: TGTGCCTGGAGCGGGGGGCCAGATACGCAGTATTTT
size: NA; J: TRBJ2-5; D: NA; length: 17; V: TRBV28; CDR3: CASSFRQGQGLKETQYF; DNA: TGTGCCAGCAGTTTCCGTCAGGGGCAGGGACTGAAAGAGACCCAGTACTTC
size: NA; J: TRBJ2-5; D: NA; length: 12; V: TRBV29-1; CDR3: CSVRSGQETQYF; DNA: TGCAGCGTACGTTCGGGACAAGAGACCCAGTACTTC
size: NA; J: TRBJ2-1; D: TRBD1; length: 16; V: TRBV7-2; CDR3: CASSLAGGQGYNEQFF; DNA: TGTGCCAGCAGCTTAGCGGGGGGACAGGGGTACAATGAGCAGTTCTTC
size: NA; J: TRBJ1-1; D: NA; length: 16; V: TRBV19; CDR3: CASSPQATTSGTEAFF; DNA: TGTGCCAGTAGTCCCCAGGCGACCACCTCAGGCACTGAAGCTTTCTTT
size: NA; J: TRBJ2-2; D: NA; length: 14; V: TRBV5-1; CDR3: CASSPTQGPGELFF; DNA: TGCGCCAGCAGCCCCACCCAGGGGCCCGGGGAGCTGTTTTTT
size: NA; J: TRBJ1-6; D: TRBD1; length: 15; V: TRBV4-2; CDR3: CASSQFKGAGSPLHF; DNA: TGTGCCAGCAGCCAATTCAAGGGGGCCGGTTCACCCCTCCACTTT
size: few; J: TRBJ1-2; D: NA; length: 15; V: TRBV28; CDR3: CASTNGGGLGYGYTF; DNA: TGTGCCAGCACTAACGGCGGGGGGCTTGGCTATGGCTACACCTTC
size: few; J: TRBJ1-1; D: NA; length: 14; V: TRBV5-1; CDR3: CASTRDSTNTEAFF; DNA: TGCGCCAGCACGCGTGACAGTACAAACACTGAAGCTTTCTTT
size: NA; J: TRBJ2-3; D: TRBD2; length: 14; V: TRBV5-1; CDR3: CASSLGLASDTQYF; DNA: TGCGCCAGCAGCTTGGGACTAGCGTCGGATACGCAGTATTTT
size: NA; J: TRBJ1-3; D: TRBD1; length: 16; V: TRBV5-1; CDR3: CASSGGTGEAGNTIYF; DNA: TGCGCCAGCAGCGGAGGGACAGGGGAGGCTGGAAACACCATATATTTT
size: few; J: TRBJ1-4; D: NA; length: 12; V: TRBV7-2; CDR3: CAAGTGNEKLFF; DNA: TGTGCCGCCGGGACTGGTAATGAAAAACTGTTTTTT
size: few; J: TRBJ1-4; D: NA; length: 13; V: TRBV6-6; CDR3: CASSLGANEKLFF; DNA: TGTGCCAGCTCTTTAGGGGCCAATGAAAAACTGTTTTTT
size: NA; J: TRBJ2-7; D: NA; length: 16; V: TRBV4-1; CDR3: CASSHRDTGRLYEQYF; DNA: TGCGCCAGCAGCCACCGGGACACCGGGAGACTCTACGAGCAGTACTTC
size: NA; J: TRBJ2-6; D: NA; length: 16; V: TRBV5-6; CDR3: CASSLGQTSGANVLTF; DNA: TGTGCCAGCAGCTTGGGACAGACTTCTGGGGCCAACGTCCTGACTTTC
size: NA; J: TRBJ2-5; D: NA; length: 13; V: TRBV5-1; CDR3: CASSPLGRETQYF; DNA: TGCGCCAGCAGCCCGTTGGGCAGGGAGACCCAGTACTTC
size: NA; J: TRBJ2-2; D: NA; length: 12; V: TRBV28; CDR3: CASNLNTGELFF; DNA: TGTGCCAGCAACTTGAACACCGGGGAGCTGTTTTTT
size: NA; J: TRBJ1-2; D: NA; length: 13; V: TRBV28; CDR3: CASGGTPNYGYTF; DNA: TGTGCCAGCGGAGGCACTCCTAACTATGGCTACACCTTC
size: NA; J: TRBJ1-4; D: NA; length: 14; V: TRBV7-9; CDR3: CASSPVGPNEKLFF; DNA: TGTGCCAGCAGCCCGGTGGGGCCTAATGAAAAACTGTTTTTT
size: NA; J: TRBJ1-1; D: NA; length: 14; V: TRBV5-1; CDR3: CASSLQVLNTEAFF; DNA: TGCGCCAGCAGCTTACAGGTTTTGAACACTGAAGCTTTCTTT
size: once; J: TRBJ1-1; D: NA; length: 14; V: TRBV25-1; CDR3: CASSGVQAGTEAFF; DNA: TGTGCCAGCAGTGGGGTACAGGCGGGCACTGAAGCTTTCTTT
size: once; J: TRBJ2-2; D: NA; length: 18; V: TRBV2; CDR3: CASSVIVLGTSNTGELFF; DNA: TGTGCCAGCAGTGTTATAGTTCTCGGGACCTCGAACACCGGGGAGCTGTTTTTT
size: NA; J: TRBJ2-7; D: NA; length: 11; V: TRBV6-1; CDR3: CASGSAYEQYF; DNA: TGTGCCAGCGGGAGCGCCTACGAGCAGTACTTC
size: NA; J: TRBJ2-2; D: TRBD1; length: 13; V: TRBV7-3; CDR3: CASRQGVIGELFF; DNA: TGTGCCAGCAGACAGGGGGTGATCGGGGAGCTGTTTTTT
size: few; J: TRBJ1-1; D: NA; length: 13; V: TRBV6-5; CDR3: CASSLTLQGSAFF; DNA: TGTGCCAGCAGTTTGACACTACAGGGCTCGGCTTTCTTT
size: NA; J: TRBJ1-1; D: NA; length: 15; V: TRBV28; CDR3: CASSSPTVLNTEAFF; DNA: TGTGCCAGCAGTTCACCGACGGTTTTGAACACTGAAGCTTTCTTT
size: NA; J: TRBJ2-2; D: NA; length: 17; V: TRBV7-2; CDR3: CASSLARAGTLPGELFF; DNA: TGTGCCAGCAGCTTAGCACGGGCGGGCACGCTCCCCGGGGAGCTGTTTTTT
size: NA; J: TRBJ1-2; D: TRBD1; length: 14; V: TRBV7-2; CDR3: CASSARQGEYGYTF; DNA: TGTGCCAGCAGCGCCCGACAGGGGGAGTATGGCTACACCTTC
size: NA; J: TRBJ2-7; D: NA; length: 12; V: TRBV2; CDR3: CASSPGPYEQYF; DNA: TGTGCCAGCAGTCCGGGACCCTACGAGCAGTACTTC
size: NA; J: TRBJ2-7; D: NA; length: 14; V: TRBV11-1; CDR3: CASSSTRAGNEQYF; DNA: TGTGCCAGCAGCTCCACCCGGGCAGGGAACGAGCAGTACTTC
size: NA; J: TRBJ1-5; D: TRBD1; length: 15; V: TRBV28; CDR3: CASSLGTGGHQPQHF; DNA: TGTGCCAGCAGTTTAGGGACAGGGGGCCATCAGCCCCAGCATTTT
size: few; J: TRBJ1-2; D: TRBD1; length: 14; V: TRBV7-2; CDR3: CASSPLTGLYGYTF; DNA: TGTGCCAGCAGCCCACTGACAGGGTTGTATGGCTACACCTTC
size: NA; J: TRBJ2-3; D: NA; length: 13; V: TRBV7-9; CDR3: CASSLAPLPLQYF; DNA: TGTGCCAGCAGCTTAGCACCTCTCCCGCTGCAGTATTTT
size: once; J: TRBJ2-2; D: NA; length: 16; V: TRBV21-1; CDR3: CASSKCPGQGCGELFF; DNA: TGTGCCAGCAGCAAATGTCCAGGACAGGGTTGCGGGGAGCTGTTTTTT
size: NA; J: TRBJ2-5; D: NA; length: 14; V: TRBV7-2; CDR3: CASSSARGKETQYF; DNA: TGTGCCAGCTCGTCCGCTAGGGGAAAAGAGACCCAGTACTTC
size: once; J: TRBJ2-7; D: TRBD2; length: 15; V: TRBV6-6; CDR3: CASSFLAGLSYEQYF; DNA: TGTGCCAGCAGTTTTCTAGCGGGGTTATCCTACGAGCAGTACTTC
size: NA; J: TRBJ1-6; D: TRBD1; length: 15; V: TRBV7-6; CDR3: CASTDGQGVNSPLHF; DNA: TGTGCCAGCACCGATGGACAGGGGGTAAATTCACCCCTCCACTTT
size: NA; J: TRBJ1-5; D: TRBD1; length: 16; V: TRBV10-1; CDR3: CASRLTDRGYGQPQHF; DNA: TGCGCCAGCAGGCTAACAGACAGGGGGTATGGTCAGCCCCAGCATTTT
size: few; J: TRBJ2-2; D: NA; length: 16; V: TRBV18; CDR3: CASSPNLTPGTGELFF; DNA: TGTGCCAGCTCACCTAATCTAACCCCGGGGACCGGGGAGCTGTTTTTT
size: NA; J: TRBJ2-1; D: TRBD2; length: 16; V: TRBV7-9; CDR3: CASSLGTSGGVDEQFF; DNA: TGTGCCAGCAGCCTAGGGACTAGCGGGGGTGTGGATGAGCAGTTCTTC
size: NA; J: TRBJ2-5; D: TRBD1; length: 18; V: TRBV7-9; CDR3: CASSLGTVSDNKQETQYF; DNA: TGTGCCAGCAGCCTCGGGACAGTCTCAGACAATAAACAAGAGACCCAGTACTTC
size: NA; J: TRBJ2-5; D: TRBD2; length: 15; V: TRBV7-2; CDR3: CASRARLAGQETQYF; DNA: TGTGCCAGCAGGGCTCGACTAGCGGGGCAAGAGACCCAGTACTTC